This passage covers 16 T cell receptor beta chains from one sample sequenced in a study of neoadjuvant nivolumab and ipilimumab in lung cancer. Using immunoSEQ multiplex PCR, the repertoire was profiled, and TCRdb retains in-frame clones only, with some absent. The table lists roughly 49,000 clones, roughly 91% of them singletons. The input for sequencing was blood, taken before neoadjuvant nivolumab, alone or with ipilimumab. These receptors all come from an adult with non-small cell lung cancer. Some clones in this sample may be carry-over from other donors' samples.

This chain links TRBV29-1 with TRBJ2-7; 12 bases align to TRBD1. There are 14 residues in the CDR3. CDR1 SQVTM and CDR2 ANQGSEA come from the germline V gene. Losses at the gene ends were 6 bases for V and 0 bases for J; bases not matched to a gene: 3. CDR3 loop: CSVGTGGASYEQYF. Here the CDR3 DNA reads TGCAGCGTAGGGACAGGGGGCGCCTCCTACGAGCAGTACTTC.

The chain combines TRBV30 with TRBJ2-7; D unresolved. From germline, CDR1 is GTSNPN and CDR2 SVGIG (reference sequence). The V end was cut by 1 base, the J end by 3 bases, with 4 bases between. CDR3 length: 11 residues. The CDR3: CAWSASYEQYF. In nucleotides, the CDR3 is TGTGCCTGGAGTGCAAGCTACGAGCAGTACTTC.

V gene TRBV14 combines with J gene TRBJ2-1; 8 bases line up with TRBD2. Germline values: CDR1 SGHDN, CDR2 FVKESK. V was pared by 4 bases and J by 9 bases, with 14 bases of the junction left unmatched. CDR3 length: 16 amino acids. The chain's CDR3 is CASSPVISGKKGEQFF. For the CDR3, the DNA is TGTGCCAGCAGCCCTGTAATTAGCGGGAAAAAGGGTGAGCAGTTCTTC.

By share of the sample, this clone is medium-sized. V and J are TRBV6-5 and TRBJ2-3, with D perhaps being TRBD1 or TRBD2 (5 bases each). The V gene lost 5 bases and the J gene lost 3 bases, with 9 bases spanning the gap. Germline values: CDR1 MNHEY, CDR2 SVGAGI. The CDR3 extends over 13 amino acids. The CDR3 sequence: CASSQRGTDTQYF. CDR3 nucleotides: TGTGCCAGCAGTCAGAGGGGTACAGATACGCAGTATTTT.

V gene TRBV11-3 combines with J gene TRBJ2-2; TRBD1 agrees at 7 bases. CDR3 size: 15 residues. Germline assignment: CDR1 SGHNT and CDR2 YENEEA. Trimming took 5 bases from V and 3 from J; bases not matched to a gene: 6. CDR3 sequence (DNA): TGTGCCAGCAGCCAGGGGGACAGAGACACCGGGGAGCTGTTTTTT. Residues: CASSQGDRDTGELFF.

V usage is TRBV11-2 and J usage is TRBJ2-3; TRBD1 is a possible D gene (6 bases). V gave up 3 bases and J gave up 6 bases, with 10 bases separating them. The germline V gene has CDR1 SGHAT and CDR2 FQNNGV. The CDR3 loop spans 13 amino acids. The chain's CDR3 is CASSLDRGDTQYF. CDR3 nucleotides: TGTGCCAGCAGCTTGGACAGAGGTGATACGCAGTATTTT.

The chain carries TRBV11-2 and TRBJ1-5; D might be TRBD1 (5 bases). Trimming removed 5 bases at V and 5 bases at J, with 19 bases between. Per germline, CDR1 SGHAT and CDR2 FQNNGV. The CDR3 length is 16 residues. The CDR3 spells CASSRGSALGDQPQHF. The CDR3 DNA sequence: TGTGCCAGCAGCCGGGGGTCAGCCCTAGGAGATCAGCCCCAGCATTTT.

This clone was seen a single time. V gene TRBV11-2 combines with J gene TRBJ2-7; TRBD2 matches 7 bases. Germline lookup yields CDR1 SGHAT and CDR2 FQNNGV. After removal of 1 base from V and 9 bases from J, the junction contained 12 bases not matched to a gene. CDR3 length equals 15 residues. The CDR3 nucleotides are TGTGCCAGCAGCTTAGCTCCAGCGGGGCAGTGGGGGCAGTACTTC. Translation gives CASSLAPAGQWGQYF.

The V gene is TRBV7-9, the J gene TRBJ2-2, with D perhaps matching TRBD2 (5 bases). This CDR3 has 15 amino acids. The V gene lost 3 bases and the J gene lost 1 base, with 9 bases spanning the gap. Germline CDR1 reads SEHNR; CDR2 reads FQNEAQ (reference sequence). The CDR3 bases are TGTGCCAGCAGCTTTGGGAGTCAGAACACCGGGGAGCTGTTTTTT. Amino acid sequence: CASSFGSQNTGELFF.

The chain couples TRBV6-5 to TRBJ2-7; D perhaps matches TRBD1 (5 bases). V shed 8 bases and J shed 7 bases, with 12 bases lying between them. Germline assignment: CDR1 MNHEY and CDR2 SVGAGI. This CDR3 has 11 residues. In DNA, the CDR3 is TGTGCCAGCCAAGATGGGGCAGAGCAGTACTTC. Protein product: CASQDGAEQYF.

The chain employs TRBV10-2 and TRBJ2-2, with unresolved D. The CDR3 totals 13 residues. V lost 6 bases and J 6 bases, leaving 11 bases between the germline ends. Germline V gives CDR1 WSHSY, CDR2 SAAADI. The CDR3 DNA sequence: TGCGCCAGCAGCCTAACTACCCCCGGGGAGCTGTTTTTT. Its protein product is CASSLTTPGELFF.

V gene TRBV5-5 combines with J gene TRBJ2-5; TRBD1 is a possible D gene (5 bases). The germline V gene has CDR1 SGHKS and CDR2 YYEKEE (reference sequence). The CDR3 length is 14 residues. Trimming removed 4 bases from V and 6 bases from J, with 16 bases in between. CDR3 protein: CASSQSAQGKTQYF. CDR3 bases: TGTGCCAGCAGCCAGAGCGCCCAGGGAAAGACCCAGTACTTC.

The rearrangement links TRBV29-1 to TRBJ2-1; D might be TRBD2 (7 bases). V dropped 4 bases and J dropped 7 bases, with 29 bases sitting between them. The CDR3 loop spans 18 amino acids. Germline V gene data show CDR1 as SQVTM and CDR2 as ANQGSEA. CDR3 in DNA: TGCAGCGTTGCGCGACTGACAGGCGTTCGGGGGAGGGGTAATGAGCAGTTCTTC. This gives the protein CSVARLTGVRGRGNEQFF.

On this clone itself: Given the absence of the conserved phenylalanine or tryptophan at the CDR3 end, a read error is likely. The DNA is omitted, as the CDR3 cannot be located on it reliably, and the CDR3 follows TCRdb's listing. The CDR3 sequence: CSVYNHSLRL. The chain links TRBV29-1 to TRBJ2-3; the table's D call TRBD1 went unverified against the DNA. Germline-derived CDR1 and CDR2 are SQVTM and ANQGSEA. A total of 10 residues make up the CDR3, ends included.

In its sample, this clone was seen once. The V and J genes are TRBV2 and TRBJ2-7, with 10 bases fitting TRBD2. The germline CDR1 and CDR2 sequences are SNHLY and FYNNEI. CDR3 size: 16 residues. With 7 bases clipped from V and 3 bases from J, the junction kept 12 bases outside the gene matches. The CDR3 spells CASTRDPTSGNYEQYF. CDR3 sequence (DNA): TGTGCCAGCACACGTGACCCTACTAGCGGGAACTACGAGCAGTACTTC.

This chain links TRBV30 with TRBJ2-1, with D unclear. CDR3 length: 11 residues. Trimming removed 0 bases from V and 6 bases from J, with 3 bases in between. CDR1 and CDR2 from the germline V gene are GTSNPN and SVGIG (reference sequence). Here the CDR3 reads CAWSVANEQFF. The CDR3 bases are TGTGCCTGGAGTGTAGCCAATGAGCAGTTCTTC. Variable domain in full (rest from reference TRBV30 and TRBJ2-1): SQTIHQWPATLVQPVGSPLSLECTVEGTSNPNLYWYRQAAGRGLQLLFYSVGIGQISSEVPQNLSASRPQDRQFILSSKKLLLSDSGFYLCAWSVANEQFFGPGTRLTVL.